This T cell receptor (beta chain) was retrieved from a study of T cell changes during pregnancy in multiple sclerosis (dated 2019 in TCRdb). Background on the whole study: Changes in the T cell repertoire over the course of pregnancy were examined in this study in women with multiple sclerosis.

Receptor libraries were prepared by the immunoSEQ multiplex PCR assay. This immuneACCESS table, as held by TCRdb, lists in-frame sequences with V and J called but not all clones. Of the missing ones, under half trace to an unresolved V gene in checked studies; the others have no known cause. The sample data list some 60,000 clones, and roughly 91% of these were observed just once. The top ten clonotypes cover 1% to 1.5% of the sample. The germline V gene yields MNHEY for CDR1 and SVGAGI for CDR2. The CDR3 sequence holds 15 residues, the cysteine and phenylalanine included. Only the CDR3 part of the read is kept: 45 bases, read in frame from the first base. Germline trimming: 6 bases from V, 6 bases from J; junction bases outside gene matches: 10. A word on this clone: Its antigen is currently not known. Per-base qualities were not stored, and no clone one base away is much larger.

Sample: peripheral blood, taken in the second trimester of pregnancy. The clonotype originates from a female donor with multiple sclerosis, enrolled in a pregnancy study. The rearranged segments are TRBV6-5 and TRBJ2-1, and 8 junctional nucleotides match TRBD2. CDR3 loop: CASSRGGAEVNEQFF. The sequenced DNA is TGTGCCAGCAGCCGGGGGGGGGCGGAGGTCAATGAGCAGTTCTTC.